The 13 T cell receptor beta chains below all came from one sample that was sequenced in a study of blood T cell repertoires in COVID-19. Profiling relied on immunoSEQ multiplex PCR, and the TCRdb table lists in-frame clones only, not all of them. The data hold fewer than 250,000 clones, with around 81% observed a single time. Sequencing used peripheral blood. Every receptor here comes from a woman aged 60-70 years with active or convalescent COVID-19.

This clone was detected once. This chain joins TRBV5-1 and TRBJ1-5, with D possibly TRBD1 on 6 matching bases. The CDR3 spans 14 residues. V was pared by 4 bases and J by 3 bases, with 11 bases between. Germline V gives CDR1 SGHRS, CDR2 YFSETQ. The CDR3 is CASSPDSYNQPQHF. The CDR3 DNA is TGCGCCAGCAGCCCGGACAGTTACAATCAGCCCCAGCATTTT.

This clone was counted only a few times. The genes are TRBV25-1 and TRBJ2-1, with 7 positions matching TRBD1. The CDR3 loop spans 15 amino acids. CDR1 MGHDK and CDR2 SYGVNS come from the germline V gene. V gave up 5 bases and J gave up 4 bases; unmatched junction bases: 8. In DNA, the CDR3 is TGTGCCAGCAGTAACCGGGGACAGAGTTACAATGAGCAGTTCTTC. Amino acid sequence: CASSNRGQSYNEQFF. The whole variable domain, remainder taken from reference TRBV25-1 and TRBJ2-1, is EADIYQTPRYLVIGTGKKITLECSQTMGHDKMYWYQQDPGMELHLIHYSYGVNSTEKGDLSSESTVSRIRTEHFPLTLESARPSHTSQYLCASSNRGQSYNEQFFGPGTRLTVL.

This chain links TRBV29-1 with TRBJ1-2, with a tentative D call TRBD1 (6 bases). Germline V lookup: CDR1 SQVTM, CDR2 ANQGSEA. V lost 6 bases and J 8 bases, leaving 25 bases between the germline ends. The CDR3 runs 15 residues. CDR3 nucleotides: TGCAGCGTGAAGGGGGGGAGTCAGGGCCTTTACGGCTACACCTTC. Its translation is CSVKGGSQGLYGYTF.

CDR3 nucleotides: TGTGCCAGCAGTCGAAGCAGGGATAACTATGGCTACACCTTC. Amino acid sequence: CASSRSRDNYGYTF. This chain connects TRBV6-6 to TRBJ1-2, with D maybe TRBD1 (5 bases). Germline V gene sequence: CDR1 MNHNY, CDR2 SVGAGI (reference sequence). Trimming pared 5 bases from V and 1 base from J, leaving 11 bases between. This CDR3 has 14 residues.

The genes are TRBV4-2 and TRBJ2-3; TRBD2 aligns across 9 bases. The CDR3 is 16 amino acids. Germline-derived CDR1 and CDR2 are LGHNA and YNFKEQ. Trimming took 1 base from V and 0 from J; bases not matched to a gene: 2. CDR3 sequence: CASSQVAGASTDTQYF. CDR3 DNA: TGTGCCAGCAGCCAAGTAGCGGGGGCGAGCACAGATACGCAGTATTTT.

The chain combines TRBV5-1 with TRBJ1-1, with 7 bases matching TRBD1. The germline CDR1 and CDR2 sequences are SGHRS and YFSETQ. The CDR3 consists of 18 residues. J lost 2 bases, V lost 4 bases, and 17 bases had no gene match. The DNA for the CDR3 is TGCGCCAGCAGCCCCTACGCACAGGGGTTGGGGATAAACACTGAAGCTTTCTTT. It yields the protein CASSPYAQGLGINTEAFF.

This chain joins TRBV4-1 and TRBJ1-6, with D possibly matching TRBD1 (5 bases). The CDR3 loop spans 15 amino acids. CDR1 MGHRA and CDR2 YSYEKL come from the germline V gene. With 0 bases removed from V and 9 bases from J, the gap between germline ends came to 12 bases. The CDR3 loop reads CASSQDRRGFSPLHF. In nucleotides, the CDR3 is TGCGCCAGCAGCCAAGACAGAAGGGGTTTTTCACCCCTCCACTTT.

The chain uses TRBV9 and TRBJ1-2; D is undetermined. The V end lost 0 bases, the J end lost 6 bases, and 15 bases lay between the germline ends. The CDR3 extends over 15 amino acids. Germline values: CDR1 SGDLS, CDR2 YYNGEE. The CDR3 bases are TGTGCCAGCAGCGTAGGCCCCAGTGGGGAGGATGGCTACACCTTC. This translates into CASSVGPSGEDGYTF.

This clone has only one observation. The chain couples TRBV21-1 to TRBJ1-2; whether TRBD1, the table's D call, matches the DNA was not checked. TRBV21-1 is termed a pseudogene. The CDR3 extends over 14 amino acids. In DNA, the CDR3 is TGTGCCAGCAGCGCCAACACAGGGTTCGATGGCTACACCTTC. This sequence encodes CASSANTGFDGYTF.

V and J are TRBV4-1 and TRBJ2-3; the D is unclear. The CDR3 spans 13 residues. V lost 3 bases and J 4 bases, leaving 8 bases between the germline ends. Germline loops: CDR1 MGHRA, CDR2 YSYEKL. CDR3 sequence reads: CASSHIIADTQYF. CDR3 nucleotide sequence: TGCGCCAGCAGCCATATTATCGCAGATACGCAGTATTTT.

This rearrangement joins TRBV20-1 to TRBJ2-7; D is ambiguous. Deletions cut 6 bases from V and 4 bases from J, with 10 bases between. The CDR3 contains 11 residues. Per germline, CDR1 DFQATT and CDR2 SNEGSKA (reference sequence). The CDR3 spells CSALSLYEQYF. The CDR3 DNA follows: TGCAGTGCCCTGTCACTTTACGAGCAGTACTTC.

This clone came up once. The CDR3 DNA reads TGTGCCAGTAGGAAACAGGGGTTGAATCGCAATCAGCCCCAGCATTTT. Protein product: CASRKQGLNRNQPQHF. The chain has TRBV19 and TRBJ1-5; 7 positions match TRBD1. V dropped 6 bases and J dropped 2; count of bases not matched to a gene: 10. Germline lookup yields CDR1 LNHDA and CDR2 SQIVND (reference sequence). The CDR3 has 16 residues.

The chain couples TRBV28 to TRBJ2-7, with D possibly matching TRBD1 (5 bases). This CDR3 spans 14 amino acids. The V gene's germline CDR1 is MDHEN and CDR2 SYDVKM. V gave up 6 bases and J gave up 3 bases, with 15 bases separating them. This chain's CDR3 is CASSTTTDFYEQYV. The CDR3 coding sequence is TGTGCCAGCAGCACCACGACAGACTTCTACGAGCAGTACGTC.